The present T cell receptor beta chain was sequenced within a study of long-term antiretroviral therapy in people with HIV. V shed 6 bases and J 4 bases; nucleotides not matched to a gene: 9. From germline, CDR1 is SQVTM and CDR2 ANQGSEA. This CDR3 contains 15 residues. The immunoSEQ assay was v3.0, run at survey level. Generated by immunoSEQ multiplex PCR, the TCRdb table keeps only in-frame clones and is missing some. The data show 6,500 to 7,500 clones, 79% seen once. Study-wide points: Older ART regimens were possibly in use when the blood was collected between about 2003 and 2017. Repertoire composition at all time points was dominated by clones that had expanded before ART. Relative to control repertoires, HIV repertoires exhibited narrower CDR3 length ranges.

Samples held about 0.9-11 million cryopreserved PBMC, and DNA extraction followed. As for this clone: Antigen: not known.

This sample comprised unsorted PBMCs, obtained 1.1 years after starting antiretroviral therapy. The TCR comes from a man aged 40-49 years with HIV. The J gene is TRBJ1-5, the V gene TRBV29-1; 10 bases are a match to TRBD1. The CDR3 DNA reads TGCAGCGTGTCGACCGGGACAGGGGTTAATCAGCCCCAGCATTTT. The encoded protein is CSVSTGTGVNQPQHF.